Following are 4 T cell receptor beta chains from one sample sequenced in a study of OX40 agonist ivuxolimab in advanced cancers. This table comes from immunoSEQ multiplex PCR, and its TCRdb copy is limited to in-frame clones, with some not included. The data hold roughly 67,000 clones, with more than 75% observed a single time. Sample: CD4+ or CD8+ T cells sorted from blood, taken in a trial of the OX40 agonist ivuxolimab. These TCRs come from an adult with an advanced solid tumor such as melanoma, head and neck, liver or kidney cancer.

As regards this clone: The same CDR3 also results from other DNA sequences found in this sample. The rearrangement uses TRBV7-2 and TRBJ1-6; no reliable D call. CDR1 is SGHTA, CDR2 FQGNSA, per germline. Trimming took 5 bases from V and 0 from J, leaving 5 bases between them. CDR3 length: 14 residues. CDR3 protein: CASSLSSYNSPLHF. The CDR3 coding sequence is TGTGCCAGCAGCCTTAGCTCCTATAATTCACCCCTCCACTTT.

As concerns this clone: A read error may account for a junction end that differs from germline. The CDR3 DNA reads TGTGCTAGCAGAGGACAGGGAGAGACCCAGTACTTC. Protein sequence: CASRGQGETQYF. The rearrangement uses TRBV7-7 and TRBJ2-5; TRBD1 matches at 8 bases. Germline CDR1 is SSHAT and CDR2 is FNYEAQ (reference sequence). The CDR3 runs 12 residues.

V usage is TRBV28 and J usage is TRBJ2-7, with 9 bases that match TRBD1. This CDR3 has 15 residues. From germline, CDR1 is MDHEN and CDR2 SYDVKM. After removal of 2 bases from V and 5 bases from J, the junction contained 7 bases not matched to a gene. The CDR3 nucleotides are TGTGCCAGCAGTTTAGAGGGACAGGGTTCCCACGAGCAGTACTTC. This gives the protein CASSLEGQGSHEQYF.

This clone was seen only once. V gene TRBV6-1 combines with J gene TRBJ2-7; 9 nucleotides match TRBD1. Germline V gene data show CDR1 as MNHNS and CDR2 as SASEGT. J gave up 2 bases and V 6 bases, and 2 bases lay outside the gene matches. The CDR3 runs 13 residues. The CDR3 loop is CASRRQGAYEQYF. The CDR3, as DNA: TGTGCCAGCAGGCGACAGGGGGCCTACGAGCAGTACTTC.